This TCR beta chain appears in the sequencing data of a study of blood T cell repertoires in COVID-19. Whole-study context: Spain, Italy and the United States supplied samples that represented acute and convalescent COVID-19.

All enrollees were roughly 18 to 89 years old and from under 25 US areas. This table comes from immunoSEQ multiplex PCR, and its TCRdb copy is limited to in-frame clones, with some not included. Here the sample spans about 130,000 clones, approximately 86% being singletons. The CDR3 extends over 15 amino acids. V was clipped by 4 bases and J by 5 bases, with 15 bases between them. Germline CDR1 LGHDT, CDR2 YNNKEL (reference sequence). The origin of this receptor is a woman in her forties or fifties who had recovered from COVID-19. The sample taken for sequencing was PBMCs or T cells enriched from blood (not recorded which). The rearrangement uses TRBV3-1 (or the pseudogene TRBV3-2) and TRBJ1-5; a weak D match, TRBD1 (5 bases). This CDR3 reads CASSPRRGLDQPQHF. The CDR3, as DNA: TGTGCCAGCAGCCCGCGGAGGGGCCTAGATCAGCCCCAGCATTTT.